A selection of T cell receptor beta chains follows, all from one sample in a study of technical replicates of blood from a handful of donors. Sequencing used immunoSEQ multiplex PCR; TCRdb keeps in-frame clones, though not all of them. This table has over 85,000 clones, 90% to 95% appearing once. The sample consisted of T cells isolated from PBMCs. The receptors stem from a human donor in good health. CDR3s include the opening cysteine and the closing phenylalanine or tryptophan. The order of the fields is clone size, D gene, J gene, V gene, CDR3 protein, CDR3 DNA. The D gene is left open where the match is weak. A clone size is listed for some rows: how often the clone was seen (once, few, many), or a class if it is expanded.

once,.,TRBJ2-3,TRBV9,CASSVSADTQYF,TGTGCCAGCAGCGTATCGGCAGATACGCAGTATTTT
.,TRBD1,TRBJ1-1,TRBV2,CASSWDRDVAEAFF,TGTGCCAGCAGCTGGGACAGGGATGTCGCTGAAGCTTTCTTT
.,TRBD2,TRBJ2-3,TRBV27,CASRPQGAGGSPGTDTQYF,TGTGCCAGCAGACCTCAGGGAGCGGGAGGGAGCCCTGGCACAGATACGCAGTATTTT
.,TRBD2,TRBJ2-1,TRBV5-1,CASSRSGRAASYNEQFF,TGCGCCAGCAGCCGTAGCGGGAGGGCCGCCTCCTACAATGAGCAGTTCTTC
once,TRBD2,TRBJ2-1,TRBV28,CASSVAGLAALRSYNEQFF,TGTGCCAGCAGCGTAGCGGGACTAGCGGCCCTACGCTCCTACAATGAGCAGTTCTTC
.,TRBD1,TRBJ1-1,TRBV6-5,CASQQGTNTEAFF,TGTGCCAGCCAACAGGGGACGAACACTGAAGCTTTCTTT
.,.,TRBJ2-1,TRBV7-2,CASSLGMTSWRPFF,TGTGCCAGCAGCTTGGGTATGACTAGTTGGCGGCCGTTCTTC
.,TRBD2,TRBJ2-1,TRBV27,CASSTSGSRNEQFF,TGTGCCAGCAGTACCAGCGGGAGTAGGAATGAGCAGTTCTTC
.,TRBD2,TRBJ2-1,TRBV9,CASSLGLAGGGDEQFF,TGTGCCAGCAGTCTTGGGCTAGCGGGGGGCGGGGATGAGCAGTTCTTC
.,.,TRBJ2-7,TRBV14,CASSQDPGFSYEQYF,TGTGCCAGCAGCCAAGATCCGGGGTTTTCCTACGAGCAGTACTTC
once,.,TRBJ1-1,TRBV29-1,CSVERTDGEAFF,TGCAGCGTAGAAAGGACAGACGGTGAAGCTTTCTTT
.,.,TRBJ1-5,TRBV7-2,CASSLAYPLLSNQPQHF,TGTGCCAGCAGCTTAGCGTATCCACTACTTAGCAATCAGCCCCAGCATTTT
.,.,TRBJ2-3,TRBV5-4,CASSQSPDTQYF,TGTGCCAGCAGCCAATCCCCAGATACGCAGTATTTT
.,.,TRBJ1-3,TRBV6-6,CASSYSAVPGNTIYF,TGTGCCAGCAGTTACTCTGCGGTCCCTGGAAACACCATATATTTT
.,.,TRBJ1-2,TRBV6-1,CASSATGNYGYTF,TGTGCCAGCAGTGCCACAGGGAACTATGGCTACACCTTC
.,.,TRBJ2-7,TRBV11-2,CASSPTGQNYEQYF,TGTGCCAGCAGCCCTACTGGACAGAACTACGAGCAGTACTTC
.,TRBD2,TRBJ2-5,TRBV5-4,CASSQRGGRETQYF,TGTGCCAGCAGCCAGCGGGGGGGCAGAGAGACCCAGTACTTC
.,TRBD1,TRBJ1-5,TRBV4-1,CASSQGDRVNQPQHF,TGCGCCAGCAGCCAAGGAGACAGGGTCAATCAGCCCCAGCATTTT
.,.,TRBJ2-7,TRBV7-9,CASSLGDYEQYF,TGTGCCAGCAGCTTAGGAGATTACGAGCAGTACTTC
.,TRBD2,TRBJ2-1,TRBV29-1,CSVHLGGLAAPYNEQFF,TGCAGCGTTCACTTAGGGGGACTAGCGGCCCCTTACAATGAGCAGTTCTTC
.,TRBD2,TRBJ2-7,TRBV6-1,CASSEAGDYLRLAGSYEQYF,TGTGCCAGCAGTGAAGCGGGGGACTACCTACGACTAGCGGGGTCCTACGAGCAGTACTTC
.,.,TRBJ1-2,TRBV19,CASSTPDRRHYGYTF,TGTGCCAGTAGTACACCCGACAGGCGACACTATGGCTACACCTTC
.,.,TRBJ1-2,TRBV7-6,CASSLGGSSYGYTF,TGTGCCAGCAGCTTGGGGGGGTCGAGCTATGGCTACACCTTC
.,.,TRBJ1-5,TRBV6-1,CASSDSKLTPNQPQHF,TGTGCCAGCAGTGATTCAAAGTTGACTCCCAATCAGCCCCAGCATTTT
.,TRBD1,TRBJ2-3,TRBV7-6,CASSSSTGPLDTQYF,TGTGCCAGCAGCTCTTCGACAGGGCCTTTAGATACGCAGTATTTT
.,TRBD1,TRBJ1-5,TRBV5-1,CASSSDRGNQPQHF,TGCGCCAGCAGCTCAGACAGGGGTAATCAGCCCCAGCATTTT
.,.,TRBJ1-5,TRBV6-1,CASDQGNQPQHF,TGTGCCAGCGACCAGGGCAATCAGCCCCAGCATTTT
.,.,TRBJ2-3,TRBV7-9,CASSSDSFTDTQYF,TGTGCCAGCAGCTCTGACAGTTTCACGGATACGCAGTATTTT
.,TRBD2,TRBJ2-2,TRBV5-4,CASTQAGKANTGELFF,TGTGCCAGCACCCAAGCGGGGAAAGCGAACACCGGGGAGCTGTTTTTT
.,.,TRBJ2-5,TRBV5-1,CASSEKTVTEGAQETQYF,TGCGCCAGCAGCGAGAAGACTGTCACGGAGGGGGCCCAAGAGACCCAGTACTTC
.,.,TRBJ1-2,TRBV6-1,CASSTQGVLNYGYTF,TGTGCCAGCAGTACCCAGGGTGTCCTTAACTATGGCTACACCTTC
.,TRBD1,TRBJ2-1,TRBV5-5,CASSLEGTGDINEQFF,TGTGCCAGCAGCTTGGAGGGGACAGGGGACATCAATGAGCAGTTCTTC
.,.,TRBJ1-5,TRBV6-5,CASSYGSGGNQPQHF,TGTGCCAGCAGTTACGGGTCAGGGGGCAATCAGCCCCAGCATTTT
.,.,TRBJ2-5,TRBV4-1,CASSQETGVEEQYF,TGCGCCAGCAGCCAAGAGACTGGGGTGGAGGAGCAGTACTTC
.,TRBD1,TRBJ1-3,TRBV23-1,CASSQFIRRDRVPRNTIYF,TGCGCCAGCAGTCAATTTATACGTCGGGACAGGGTCCCTAGAAACACCATATATTTT
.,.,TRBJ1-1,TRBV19,CASTDGPVNTEAFF,TGTGCCAGTACCGATGGGCCGGTGAACACTGAAGCTTTCTTT
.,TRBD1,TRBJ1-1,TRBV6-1,CASDRVGNMNTEAFF,TGTGCCAGCGACAGGGTGGGGAACATGAACACTGAAGCTTTCTTT
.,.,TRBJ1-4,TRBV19,CASSMDGLDEKLFF,TGTGCCAGTAGTATGGACGGACTGGATGAAAAACTGTTTTTT
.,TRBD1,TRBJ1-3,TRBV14,CASSQEEGAGNTIYF,TGTGCCAGCAGCCAAGAGGAGGGGGCCGGAAACACCATATATTTT
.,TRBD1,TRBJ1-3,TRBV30,CAWGTGGAFGNTIYF,TGTGCCTGGGGGACAGGGGGCGCTTTTGGAAACACCATATATTTT
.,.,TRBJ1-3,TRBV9,CASSVAEYNTGNTIYF,TGTGCCAGCAGCGTAGCGGAGTACAATACTGGAAACACCATATATTTT
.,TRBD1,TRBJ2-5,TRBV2,CASSARQGQETQYF,TGTGCCAGCAGTGCGCGACAGGGCCAGGAGACCCAGTACTTC
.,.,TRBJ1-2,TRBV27,CASSLGPSNYGYTF,TGTGCCAGCAGTTTAGGTCCCAGTAACTATGGCTACACCTTC
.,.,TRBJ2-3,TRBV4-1,CASSQLDRRTDTQYF,TGCGCCAGCAGCCAATTAGACAGACGCACAGATACGCAGTATTTT
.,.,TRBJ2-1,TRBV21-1,CASSFSGRYQQFF,TGTGCCAGCAGCTTCAGCGGGAGGTACCAGCAGTTCTTC
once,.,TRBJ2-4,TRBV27,CASSLSAMGGTKNIQYF,TGTGCCAGCAGTTTATCCGCGATGGGCGGGACTAAAAACATTCAGTACTTC
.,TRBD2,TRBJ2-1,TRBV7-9,CASSRDREEWFF,TGTGCCAGCAGCCGGGACCGGGAGGAATGGTTCTTC
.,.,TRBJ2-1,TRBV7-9,CASEVDEQFF,TGTGCCAGCGAAGTAGATGAGCAGTTCTTC
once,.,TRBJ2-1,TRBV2,CASHYFNEQFF,TGTGCCAGCCACTATTTCAATGAGCAGTTCTTC
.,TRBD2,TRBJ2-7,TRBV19,CASSRGTSGSSSNEQYF,TGTGCCAGTAGTAGAGGGACTAGCGGGAGTTCGTCCAACGAGCAGTACTTC
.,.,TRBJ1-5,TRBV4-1,CASSQGWGLHQPQHF,TGCGCCAGCAGCCAAGGTTGGGGACTCCATCAGCCCCAGCATTTT
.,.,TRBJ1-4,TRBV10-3,CAISDGGSNEKLFF,TGTGCCATCAGTGACGGCGGATCTAATGAAAAACTGTTTTTT
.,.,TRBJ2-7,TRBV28,CASNPGGTVSYEQYF,TGTGCCAGCAACCCTGGGGGGACAGTCTCCTACGAGCAGTACTTC
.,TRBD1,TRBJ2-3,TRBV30,CAWSVGGVDTQYF,TGTGCCTGGAGTGTAGGGGGCGTAGATACGCAGTATTTT
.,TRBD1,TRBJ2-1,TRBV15,CATSTDRVRNEQFF,TGTGCCACCAGCACCGACAGGGTTCGGAATGAGCAGTTCTTC
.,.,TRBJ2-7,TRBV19,CASRGEEDTEQYF,TGTGCCAGTAGAGGGGAGGAAGACACCGAGCAGTACTTC
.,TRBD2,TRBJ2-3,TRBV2,CASSGLGLAGGPIDTQYF,TGTGCCAGCAGTGGACTGGGACTAGCGGGGGGGCCGATAGATACGCAGTATTTT
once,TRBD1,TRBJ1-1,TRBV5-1,CASSWDRDTEAFF,TGCGCCAGCAGCTGGGACAGGGACACTGAAGCTTTCTTT
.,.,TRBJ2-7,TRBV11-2,CASSPDLTQNEQYF,TGTGCCAGCAGCCCGGACTTAACCCAAAACGAGCAGTACTTC